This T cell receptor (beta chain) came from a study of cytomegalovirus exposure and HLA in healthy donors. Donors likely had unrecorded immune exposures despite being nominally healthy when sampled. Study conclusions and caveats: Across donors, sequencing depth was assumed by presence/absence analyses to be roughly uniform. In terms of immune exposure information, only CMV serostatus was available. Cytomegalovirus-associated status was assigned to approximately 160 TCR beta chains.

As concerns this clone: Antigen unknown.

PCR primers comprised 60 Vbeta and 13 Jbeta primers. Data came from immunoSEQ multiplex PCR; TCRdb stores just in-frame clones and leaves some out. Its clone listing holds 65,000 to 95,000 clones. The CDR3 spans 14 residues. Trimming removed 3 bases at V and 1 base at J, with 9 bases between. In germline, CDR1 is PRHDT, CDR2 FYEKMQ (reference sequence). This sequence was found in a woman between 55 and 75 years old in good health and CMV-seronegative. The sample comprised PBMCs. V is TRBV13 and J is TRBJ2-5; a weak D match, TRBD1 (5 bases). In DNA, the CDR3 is TGTGCCAGCAGCTTCTGGACATTCCAAGAGACCCAGTACTTC. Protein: CASSFWTFQETQYF.